Listed below are T cell receptor beta chains from one sample, sequenced in a study of blood T cells in healthy people across ages. TCRdb itself ran the 5' RACE reads through MiXCR, one entry per CDR3 protein. The data show approximately 700,000 distinct CDR3 sequences, about 30% seen once. Sequencing used blood. The origin of the receptors is an elderly woman in good health. Both conserved end residues are part of each CDR3. A D gene is named only where the DNA matches it firmly. Only part of the rows carry a size: once, few, many, or a class if the clone is expanded.

cdr3_length: 15; clone_size: few; v_call: TRBV5-1; d_call: .; j_call: TRBJ1-1; cdr3_nt: TGCGCCAGCAGCTTGCTGGCAGGAACCAACACTGAAGCTTTCTTT; cdr3_aa: CASSLLAGTNTEAFF
cdr3_length: 16; clone_size: few; v_call: TRBV19; d_call: TRBD1; j_call: TRBJ1-5; cdr3_nt: TGTGCCAGTAGTCCGGGGACAGGGGGAGGCAATCAGCCCCAGCATTTT; cdr3_aa: CASSPGTGGGNQPQHF
cdr3_length: 16; clone_size: many; v_call: TRBV4-3; d_call: TRBD2; j_call: TRBJ2-3; cdr3_nt: TGCGCCAGCAGCCACAGGACTAGCGGGGGCACAGATACGCAGTATTTT; cdr3_aa: CASSHRTSGGTDTQYF
cdr3_length: 17; clone_size: many; v_call: TRBV7-9; d_call: TRBD1; j_call: TRBJ2-5; cdr3_nt: TGTGCCAGCAGCTTCGGAACCTGGACAGGGGGCGGCGAGACCCAGTACTTC; cdr3_aa: CASSFGTWTGGGETQYF
cdr3_length: 12; clone_size: many; v_call: TRBV3-1; d_call: .; j_call: TRBJ2-3; cdr3_nt: TGTGCCAGCAGCCTACTGGGGAATACGCAGTATTTT; cdr3_aa: CASSLLGNTQYF
cdr3_length: 16; clone_size: many; v_call: TRBV9; d_call: TRBD2; j_call: TRBJ2-1; cdr3_nt: TGTGCCAGCAGCCGTGGGAGCGGGAGCTCCTACAATGAGCAGTTCTTC; cdr3_aa: CASSRGSGSSYNEQFF
cdr3_length: 16; clone_size: many; v_call: TRBV30; d_call: TRBD1; j_call: TRBJ1-4; cdr3_nt: TGTGCCTGGAGTGCGCGACAGGGTCGAACTAATGAAAAACTGTTTTTT; cdr3_aa: CAWSARQGRTNEKLFF
cdr3_length: 14; clone_size: many; v_call: TRBV7-2; d_call: .; j_call: TRBJ1-1; cdr3_nt: TGTGCCAGCAGCCCAGAAATCCTTAACACTGAAGCTTTCTTT; cdr3_aa: CASSPEILNTEAFF
cdr3_length: 14; clone_size: many; v_call: TRBV5-6; d_call: TRBD1; j_call: TRBJ2-3; cdr3_nt: TGTGCCAGCAGCTTTGGGACAGAAGCCGATACGCAGTATTTT; cdr3_aa: CASSFGTEADTQYF
cdr3_length: 17; clone_size: many; v_call: TRBV6-2/TRBV6-3; d_call: TRBD2; j_call: TRBJ2-1; cdr3_nt: TGTGCCAGCAGCCCTATCGGACTAGCGGGGGGGCCTAGTGAGCAGTTCTTC; cdr3_aa: CASSPIGLAGGPSEQFF
cdr3_length: 14; clone_size: .; v_call: TRBV5-1; d_call: .; j_call: TRBJ1-1; cdr3_nt: TGCGCCAGCAGCGAGACCCCCCGGAACACTGAAGCTTTCTTT; cdr3_aa: CASSETPRNTEAFF
cdr3_length: 12; clone_size: many; v_call: TRBV28; d_call: TRBD1; j_call: TRBJ2-4; cdr3_nt: TGTGCCAGCAGTTTAGGGACAGGGGGCTTGTACTTC; cdr3_aa: CASSLGTGGLYF
cdr3_length: 19; clone_size: many; v_call: TRBV15; d_call: .; j_call: TRBJ2-1; cdr3_nt: TGTGCCACCAGCAGAGAGAAGGCCGGGGGCCGGCCCTTGTACAATGAGCAGTTCTTC; cdr3_aa: CATSREKAGGRPLYNEQFF
cdr3_length: 13; clone_size: .; v_call: TRBV12-3/TRBV12-4; d_call: TRBD1; j_call: TRBJ2-7; cdr3_nt: TGTGCCAGCAGGGACAGGGTGGTCCACGAGCAGTACTTC; cdr3_aa: CASRDRVVHEQYF
cdr3_length: 15; clone_size: .; v_call: TRBV3-1; d_call: .; j_call: TRBJ1-2; cdr3_nt: TGTGCCAGCAGCCCCTCAGGATCCGGTGGTTATGGCTACACCTTC; cdr3_aa: CASSPSGSGGYGYTF
cdr3_length: 16; clone_size: .; v_call: TRBV6-5; d_call: TRBD2; j_call: TRBJ2-3; cdr3_nt: TGTGCCGACACCCAAGGGACTAGCGGGGGAACAGATACGCAGTATTTT; cdr3_aa: CADTQGTSGGTDTQYF
cdr3_length: 16; clone_size: few; v_call: TRBV3-1; d_call: TRBD2; j_call: TRBJ2-5; cdr3_nt: TGTGCCAGCAGCCAAGCTAGCGGGGGTCACCAAGAGACCCAGTACTTC; cdr3_aa: CASSQASGGHQETQYF
cdr3_length: 14; clone_size: .; v_call: TRBV28; d_call: .; j_call: TRBJ2-5; cdr3_nt: TGTGCCAGCAACCTGGACGGAAACCAAGAGACCCAGTACTTC; cdr3_aa: CASNLDGNQETQYF
cdr3_length: 13; clone_size: few; v_call: TRBV20-1; d_call: .; j_call: TRBJ2-5; cdr3_nt: TGCAGTGCTGACACAGGGTACCAAGAGACCCAGTACTTC; cdr3_aa: CSADTGYQETQYF
cdr3_length: 18; clone_size: .; v_call: TRBV6-2/TRBV6-3; d_call: TRBD1; j_call: TRBJ1-5; cdr3_nt: TGTGCCAGCAGTTACCCATCGGACAGGGGGGGAATTCATCAGCCCCAGCATTTT; cdr3_aa: CASSYPSDRGGIHQPQHF
cdr3_length: 14; clone_size: many; v_call: TRBV4-2; d_call: .; j_call: TRBJ2-5; cdr3_nt: TGTGCCAGCAGCCAAGATGGAGGGGAAGAGACCCAGTACTTC; cdr3_aa: CASSQDGGEETQYF
cdr3_length: 15; clone_size: .; v_call: TRBV10-3; d_call: TRBD1; j_call: TRBJ2-3; cdr3_nt: TGTGCCATCAGGAGAGGGACAGAAAGTACAGATACGCAGTATTTT; cdr3_aa: CAIRRGTESTDTQYF
cdr3_length: 17; clone_size: many; v_call: TRBV10-3; d_call: .; j_call: TRBJ2-6; cdr3_nt: TGTGCCATCAGTGAGTCGCGGCCCGGGACTGGGGCCAACGTCCTGACTTTC; cdr3_aa: CAISESRPGTGANVLTF
cdr3_length: 15; clone_size: many; v_call: TRBV6-2/TRBV6-3; d_call: TRBD2; j_call: TRBJ2-1; cdr3_nt: TGCGCCAGCAGCCTTAGCGGGGGGGCTTGGAATGAGCAGTTCTTC; cdr3_aa: CASSLSGGAWNEQFF
cdr3_length: 14; clone_size: .; v_call: TRBV7-2; d_call: .; j_call: TRBJ2-2; cdr3_nt: TGTGCCAGCAGCCTAGGGGGGGCCAGAGGGGAGCTGTTTTTT; cdr3_aa: CASSLGGARGELFF
cdr3_length: 17; clone_size: many; v_call: TRBV12-3/TRBV12-4; d_call: .; j_call: TRBJ2-1; cdr3_nt: TGTGCCAGCAGTTTAGGAGGCCCCCAGCTAGCCGGCAATGAGCAGTTCTTC; cdr3_aa: CASSLGGPQLAGNEQFF
cdr3_length: 18; clone_size: few; v_call: TRBV13; d_call: TRBD2; j_call: TRBJ2-3; cdr3_nt: TGTGCCAGCAGCCCCCTCGGTAGCGGGGTCGTCCAGGCAGATACGCAGTATTTT; cdr3_aa: CASSPLGSGVVQADTQYF
cdr3_length: 14; clone_size: few; v_call: TRBV29-1; d_call: .; j_call: TRBJ1-2; cdr3_nt: TGCAGCGTTGACAGCTCGCAGGTCGGCTATGGCTACACCTTC; cdr3_aa: CSVDSSQVGYGYTF
cdr3_length: 15; clone_size: .; v_call: TRBV20-1; d_call: .; j_call: TRBJ1-6; cdr3_nt: TGCAGTGCGCGGGACGCTTACTCCTATAATTCACCCCTCCACTTT; cdr3_aa: CSARDAYSYNSPLHF
cdr3_length: 17; clone_size: once; v_call: TRBV5-6; d_call: TRBD1; j_call: TRBJ2-4; cdr3_nt: TGTGCCAGCAGCTTGAGTGGGACAGCGATAGCCAAAAACATTCAGTACTTC; cdr3_aa: CASSLSGTAIAKNIQYF
cdr3_length: 17; clone_size: many; v_call: TRBV5-1; d_call: TRBD2; j_call: TRBJ2-1; cdr3_nt: TGCGCCAGCAGCTTGCGGACTAGCGGGGGGGCGACCCAGGAGCAGTTCTTC; cdr3_aa: CASSLRTSGGATQEQFF
cdr3_length: 13; clone_size: many; v_call: TRBV10-3; d_call: TRBD2; j_call: TRBJ2-5; cdr3_nt: TGTGCCACCTCACTAGCGGGCCAAGAGACCCAGTACTTC; cdr3_aa: CATSLAGQETQYF
cdr3_length: 15; clone_size: .; v_call: TRBV20-1; d_call: TRBD2; j_call: TRBJ2-3; cdr3_nt: TGCAGTGCAACTTTAGCGGGGGGGCGGGGAGATACGCAGTATTTT; cdr3_aa: CSATLAGGRGDTQYF
cdr3_length: 16; clone_size: .; v_call: TRBV6-5; d_call: TRBD2; j_call: TRBJ2-7; cdr3_nt: TGTGCCAGCAGTCCCCTCCGGACTAGCGGGAATTACGAGCAGTACTTC; cdr3_aa: CASSPLRTSGNYEQYF
cdr3_length: 20; clone_size: few; v_call: TRBV20-1; d_call: .; j_call: TRBJ2-3; cdr3_nt: TGCAGTGCTAGTCCCTACCCCCCCACCACCACCAGAGGGGGGGCAGATACGCAGTATTTT; cdr3_aa: CSASPYPPTTTRGGADTQYF
cdr3_length: 16; clone_size: many; v_call: TRBV28; d_call: TRBD1; j_call: TRBJ2-7; cdr3_nt: TGTGCCAGCAGTTCAGGGGGACAGGGCCGTGGGGACGAGCAGTACTTC; cdr3_aa: CASSSGGQGRGDEQYF
cdr3_length: 14; clone_size: few; v_call: TRBV10-3; d_call: .; j_call: TRBJ1-6; cdr3_nt: TGTGCCATCCAAAAGAAGGGTGGGGATTCACCCCTCCACTTT; cdr3_aa: CAIQKKGGDSPLHF
cdr3_length: 13; clone_size: .; v_call: TRBV7-2; d_call: .; j_call: TRBJ2-1; cdr3_nt: TGTGCCAGCAGCCAGAACAGGGAGGATGAGCAGTTCTTC; cdr3_aa: CASSQNREDEQFF
cdr3_length: 13; clone_size: .; v_call: TRBV7-2; d_call: TRBD2; j_call: TRBJ2-1; cdr3_nt: TGTGCCAGCAGCTTCTCGAGGAGCGGGGGGGAGTTCTTC; cdr3_aa: CASSFSRSGGEFF
cdr3_length: 14; clone_size: .; v_call: TRBV6-5; d_call: .; j_call: TRBJ1-5; cdr3_nt: TGTGCCAGCAGGGCAAGATACAGCAATCAGCCCCAGCATTTT; cdr3_aa: CASRARYSNQPQHF
cdr3_length: 12; clone_size: .; v_call: TRBV30; d_call: .; j_call: TRBJ2-3; cdr3_nt: TGTGCCTGGAGCCTAGGGTTGGATACGCAGTATTTT; cdr3_aa: CAWSLGLDTQYF
cdr3_length: 14; clone_size: .; v_call: TRBV28; d_call: .; j_call: TRBJ1-4; cdr3_nt: TGTGCCAGCTCAACGAGGGTTCTTAATGAAAAACTGTTTTTT; cdr3_aa: CASSTRVLNEKLFF
cdr3_length: 14; clone_size: .; v_call: TRBV6-6; d_call: TRBD1; j_call: TRBJ2-4; cdr3_nt: TGTGCCAGCAGTCCTCGGGACAGCAGGGACATTCAGTACTTC; cdr3_aa: CASSPRDSRDIQYF
cdr3_length: 14; clone_size: many; v_call: TRBV7-2; d_call: .; j_call: TRBJ2-7; cdr3_nt: TGTGCCAGCAGCTTAGGTGGCAGGGCAGACGAGCAGTACTTC; cdr3_aa: CASSLGGRADEQYF
cdr3_length: 12; clone_size: once; v_call: TRBV28; d_call: TRBD1; j_call: TRBJ2-7; cdr3_nt: TGTGCCAGCAGTCAGGGACAGTTCGAGCAGTACTTC; cdr3_aa: CASSQGQFEQYF
cdr3_length: 13; clone_size: few; v_call: TRBV28; d_call: .; j_call: TRBJ2-2; cdr3_nt: TGTGCCGGGGGGCAGGAGGGCACCGGGGAGCTGTTTTTT; cdr3_aa: CAGGQEGTGELFF
cdr3_length: 14; clone_size: many; v_call: TRBV2; d_call: TRBD1; j_call: TRBJ2-1; cdr3_nt: TGTGCCAGCAGTAAAGACAGGGGGCTCGATGAGCAGTTCTTC; cdr3_aa: CASSKDRGLDEQFF
cdr3_length: 15; clone_size: many; v_call: TRBV5-1; d_call: TRBD1; j_call: TRBJ2-3; cdr3_nt: TGCGCCAGCAGCTTCCCACGGGGGACAGGAGATACGCAGTATTTT; cdr3_aa: CASSFPRGTGDTQYF
cdr3_length: 16; clone_size: .; v_call: TRBV10-3; d_call: TRBD2; j_call: TRBJ2-7; cdr3_nt: TGTGCCATCAGTGAAACGCGACTAGCGGCTGGAAATGAGCAGTACTTC; cdr3_aa: CAISETRLAAGNEQYF
cdr3_length: 15; clone_size: .; v_call: TRBV7-2; d_call: .; j_call: TRBJ1-1; cdr3_nt: TGTGCCAGCAGCGCAGGAGGGAGATTGAACACTGAAGCTTTCTTT; cdr3_aa: CASSAGGRLNTEAFF
cdr3_length: 16; clone_size: few; v_call: TRBV20-1; d_call: TRBD2; j_call: TRBJ2-3; cdr3_nt: TGCAGTGCTAGAGCTCCCCTCCGGGGGGGCTCAGATACGCAGTATTTT; cdr3_aa: CSARAPLRGGSDTQYF